The 24 T cell receptor beta chains reported below all come from one sample, sequenced in a study of blood T cell repertoires in COVID-19 (dated by TCRdb to about 2020). Library prep was done by the immunoSEQ multiplex PCR assay. Imported from immuneACCESS, the table was reduced by TCRdb to in-frame sequences with V and J called. These copies leave out some clones; in studies compared against another copy, an unresolved V gene accounts for under half, and the cause of the remainder is not known. The sample profile shows 250,000 or so clones; about 80% of them were found once. Together, the top ten hold about 3.1% of the sample. The sample taken for sequencing was peripheral blood. Source of these receptors: a woman of 80 years or more with acute or convalescent COVID-19.

This rearrangement joins TRBV27 to TRBJ1-1, with 7 bases fitting TRBD1. V was clipped by 4 bases and J by 4 bases; unmatched bases: 12. The CDR3 is 16 amino acids. CDR1 MNHEY and CDR2 SMNVEV come from the germline V gene (reference sequence). CDR3 sequence (DNA): TGTGCCAGCAGTTCCCTATTCCGACAGGGTGGCACTGAAGCTTTCTTT. Residues: CASSSLFRQGGTEAFF.

The genes are TRBV5-1 and TRBJ2-7, with D possibly matching TRBD2 (6 bases). The CDR3 is 12 residues long. Trimming left V 7 bases short and J 6 bases short, with 14 bases between. Germline values: CDR1 SGHRS, CDR2 YFSETQ. CDR3: CASSRGNSEQYF. As DNA, the CDR3 is TGCGCCAGCTCACGGGGGAATAGCGAGCAGTACTTC. Supplemented by reference TRBV5-1 and TRBJ2-7, the full variable domain reads KAGVTQTPRYLIKTRGQQVTLSCSPISGHRSVSWYQQTPGQGLQFLFEYFSETQRNKGNFPGRFSGRQFSNSRSEMNVSTLELGDSALYLCASSRGNSEQYFGPGTRLTVT.

The gene calls are TRBV29-1 and TRBJ1-2; TRBD1 matches 7 bases. J gave up 0 bases and V 2 bases, and 0 bases lay outside the gene matches. CDR1 and CDR2 from the germline V gene are SQVTM and ANQGSEA. The CDR3 length is 13 residues. The CDR3 sequence is CSVETGANYGYTF. DNA of the CDR3: TGCAGCGTTGAAACAGGGGCTAACTATGGCTACACCTTC.

This chain links TRBV7-9 with TRBJ1-3, with D tentatively TRBD1 (5 bases). CDR1 is SEHNR, CDR2 FQNEAQ, per germline (reference sequence). Trimming stripped 1 base from V and 4 bases from J, with 11 bases between. The CDR3 spans 15 residues. CDR3 region: CASSLGGARGNTIYF. Written as DNA, the CDR3 is TGTGCCAGCAGCTTAGGTGGGGCGCGCGGAAACACCATATATTTT.

The chain recombines TRBV24-1 with TRBJ2-7; 10 nucleotides match TRBD2. The CDR3 covers 13 residues. J was trimmed by 9 bases and V by 5 bases; bases with no gene match: 6. The germline CDR1 and CDR2 sequences are KGHDR and SFDVKD. The CDR3 sequence is CATSATSGTGQYF. The CDR3 DNA follows: TGTGCCACCAGTGCCACTAGCGGGACGGGGCAGTACTTC.

With respect to this clone: Distinct nucleotide sequences in the sample also encode this CDR3. The V gene is TRBV3-1 (or the pseudogene TRBV3-2), the J gene TRBJ1-1; D unresolved. Germline V gene data show CDR1 as LGHDT and CDR2 as YNNKEL (reference sequence). Trimming removed 4 bases from V and 1 base from J, with 10 bases in between. CDR3 length: 14 residues. CDR3 in amino acids: CASSRLSGNTEAFF. The CDR3, as DNA: TGTGCCAGCAGCCGTCTGTCGGGGAACACTGAAGCTTTCTTT.

The chain joins TRBV10-3 to TRBJ1-5; D ambiguous. The CDR3 runs to 15 residues. The germline V gene has CDR1 ENHRY and CDR2 SYGVKD. V was trimmed by 0 bases and J by 1 base, leaving 7 bases between them. The CDR3 protein is CAISESVGSNQPQHF. Here the CDR3 DNA reads TGTGCCATCAGTGAGTCGGTGGGCAGCAATCAGCCCCAGCATTTT.

The genes are TRBV11-2 and TRBJ1-1; maybe TRBD1 (5 bases). The CDR3 is 15 residues long. The V end lost 5 bases, the J end lost 5 bases, and 18 bases lay between the germline ends. Germline CDR1 reads SGHAT; CDR2 reads FQNNGV. CDR3 nucleotide sequence: TGTGCCAGCAGCCGGTTGGAGGGGTTGAGTACTGAAGCTTTCTTT. Translating gives CASSRLEGLSTEAFF. Full variable domain (rest looked up from reference TRBV11-2 and TRBJ1-1): EAGVAQSPRYKIIEKRQSVAFWCNPISGHATLYWYQQILGQGPKLLIQFQNNGVVDDSQLPKDRFSAERLKGVDSTLKIQPAKLEDSAVYLCASSRLEGLSTEAFFGQGTRLTVV.

This clone appeared a single time. Other DNA sequences of this sample code for an identical CDR3. The chain uses TRBV7-2 and TRBJ2-5; 14 bases are shared with TRBD2. The germline gives CDR1 SGHTA, CDR2 FQGNSA. The CDR3 length is 16 residues. V dropped 3 bases and J dropped 2; count of bases not matched to a gene: 2. CDR3 DNA: TGTGCCAGCAGCTTGGGGACTAGCGGGGGTCAAGAGACCCAGTACTTC. It encodes CASSLGTSGGQETQYF.

J is TRBJ1-1 and V is TRBV2; the D gene is possibly TRBD1 (6 bases). Germline CDR1 reads SNHLY; CDR2 reads FYNNEI. Trimming pared 1 base from V and 8 bases from J, leaving 17 bases between. This CDR3 spans 15 amino acids. In nucleotides, the CDR3 is TGTGCCAGCAGTGAAGATGTTACTGTGGGACAAGAAGCTTTCTTT. Translation gives CASSEDVTVGQEAFF. Supplemented by reference TRBV2 and TRBJ1-1, the full variable domain reads EPEVTQTPSHQVTQMGQEVILRCVPISNHLYFYWYRQILGQKVEFLVSFYNNEISEKSEIFDDQFSVERPDGSNFTLKIRSTKLEDSAMYFCASSEDVTVGQEAFFGQGTRLTVV.

V and J are TRBV28 and TRBJ2-6; the D gene is possibly TRBD1 (5 bases). Germline-derived CDR1 and CDR2 are MDHEN and SYDVKM. This CDR3 contains 15 residues. The ends were cut back, 5 bases at V and 1 base at J, with 9 bases in the middle. CDR3 sequence reads: CASSKGWSGANVLTF. As DNA, the CDR3 is TGTGCCAGCAGTAAGGGGTGGTCTGGGGCCAACGTCCTGACTTTC.

V is TRBV27 and J is TRBJ1-1, with D tentatively TRBD1 (5 bases). This CDR3 has 16 residues. Trimming cost V 5 bases and J 2 bases, with 18 bases left between them. Germline-derived CDR1 and CDR2 are MNHEY and SMNVEV (reference sequence). In nucleotides, the CDR3 is TGTGCCAGCAGTCACATTCTTACCAGGGTAAACACTGAAGCTTTCTTT. It encodes CASSHILTRVNTEAFF.

The V and J genes are TRBV27 and TRBJ1-4; possible D gene TRBD1, 5 bases. CDR3 length: 18 amino acids. Trimming took 5 bases from V and 1 from J, leaving 20 bases between them. Germline V gene lookup returns CDR1 MNHEY and CDR2 SMNVEV (reference sequence). This chain's CDR3 is CASSPMRGKGGTNEKLFF. As DNA, the CDR3 is TGTGCCAGCAGTCCAATGAGGGGAAAGGGAGGAACTAATGAAAAACTGTTTTTT.

This rearrangement joins TRBV10-3 to TRBJ1-2; a weak D match, TRBD1 (6 bases). The germline gives CDR1 ENHRY, CDR2 SYGVKD. The V and J ends lost 5 bases and 0 bases respectively, with 13 bases between them. The CDR3 consists of 15 residues. Here the CDR3 reads CAISTIGQTNYGYTF. CDR3 bases: TGTGCCATCAGTACAATCGGACAGACTAACTATGGCTACACCTTC.

V is TRBV28 and J is TRBJ2-7, with 11 bases identical to TRBD1. Germline assignment: CDR1 MDHEN and CDR2 SYDVKM. V dropped 4 bases and J dropped 9; count of bases not matched to a gene: 11. The CDR3 sequence is 15 residues long. In nucleotides, the CDR3 is TGTGCCAGCAGTTCGTTTGGGACAGGGGGTGACAGGCAGTACTTC. It encodes CASSSFGTGGDRQYF.

The rearrangement uses TRBV5-1 and TRBJ2-1; perhaps TRBD2 as D (6 bases). V lost 2 bases, J lost 3 bases, and 18 bases lay in between. The CDR3 has 17 residues. Germline values: CDR1 SGHRS, CDR2 YFSETQ. CDR3 residues: CASSLLGGAGIYNEQFF. The CDR3 DNA reads as TGCGCCAGCAGCTTACTTGGCGGGGCAGGGATCTACAATGAGCAGTTCTTC.

The chain joins TRBV18 to TRBJ2-3, with 12 bases that match TRBD2. Germline V CDR1 and CDR2: KGHSH, LQKENI. The CDR3 has 15 amino acids. The ends lost 4 bases at V and 3 bases at J; junction bases unmatched: 2. This chain's CDR3 is CASSLGLAGTDTQYF. The CDR3, as DNA: TGTGCCAGCTCACTAGGACTAGCGGGAACAGATACGCAGTATTTT. Combining the CDR3 with reference TRBV18 and TRBJ2-3 gives the whole variable domain NAGVMQNPRHLVRRRGQEARLRCSPMKGHSHVYWYRQLPEEGLKFMVYLQKENIIDESGMPKERFSAEFPKEGPSILRIQQVVRGDSAAYFCASSLGLAGTDTQYFGPGTRLTVL.

The chain has TRBV2 and TRBJ1-1, with D perhaps matching TRBD1 (6 bases). V was clipped by 6 bases and J by 6 bases, with 14 bases between them. CDR3 size: 13 residues. Germline CDR1 reads SNHLY; CDR2 reads FYNNEI. This CDR3 is CASRADRTPEAFF. DNA for the CDR3: TGTGCCAGCAGAGCGGACAGAACCCCTGAAGCTTTCTTT.

CDR3 in DNA: TGTGCCAGTAGTGTGCCGGAACAGGGGAGTTGGAACTATGGCTACACCTTC. Translated: CASSVPEQGSWNYGYTF. The chain combines TRBV19 with TRBJ1-2; 7 nucleotides agree with TRBD1. Germline CDR1 and CDR2: LNHDA and SQIVND (reference sequence). This CDR3 contains 17 residues. V lost 5 bases to trimming and J lost 2 bases; unmatched junction nucleotides: 14.

The rearrangement uses TRBV19 and TRBJ2-2, with D possibly being TRBD2 (5 bases). Trimming stripped 4 bases from V and 2 bases from J, with 11 bases between. Germline V gives CDR1 LNHDA, CDR2 SQIVND (reference sequence). The CDR3 spans 15 residues. In DNA form, the CDR3 reads TGTGCCAGTAGTAATTCGGGGATCAACACCGGGGAGCTGTTTTTT. Amino acid sequence: CASSNSGINTGELFF.

This chain joins TRBV6-5 and TRBJ2-1, with 7 bases lining up with TRBD2. V shed 2 bases, J shed 8 bases, and the junction held 9 bases outside the gene matches. The CDR3 is made up of 15 amino acids. The germline CDR1 and CDR2 sequences are MNHEY and SVGAGI. The CDR3 region is CASSYPVSGLDEQFF. CDR3 nucleotides: TGTGCCAGCAGTTACCCGGTTAGCGGGCTCGATGAGCAGTTCTTC.

The chain recombines TRBV5-6 with TRBJ2-7; D might be TRBD1 (5 bases). The CDR3 has 15 amino acids. CDR1 and CDR2 (germline): SGHDT, YYEEEE. Trimming pared 0 bases from V and 2 bases from J, leaving 12 bases between. The CDR3 loop reads CASSLGQGITYEQYF. CDR3 bases: TGTGCCAGCAGCTTGGGGCAGGGCATCACCTACGAGCAGTACTTC.

The V call is TRBV16, the J call TRBJ1-1; D is possibly TRBD1 (6 bases). Germline V gives CDR1 KGHSY, CDR2 FQNENV. This CDR3 has 14 amino acids. The V end lost 1 base, the J end lost 4 bases, and 10 bases lay between the germline ends. The CDR3 DNA reads TGTGCCAGCAGCCAATTAGGGGGGGGCACTGAAGCTTTCTTT. This encodes CASSQLGGGTEAFF.

V and J are TRBV27 and TRBJ2-1, with D possibly matching TRBD2 (5 bases). The V gene lost 7 bases and the J gene lost 4 bases, with 11 bases spanning the gap. This CDR3 spans 13 amino acids. Germline V gene data show CDR1 as MNHEY and CDR2 as SMNVEV (reference sequence). The DNA for the CDR3 is TGTGCCAGCAAGGACTCAACATACAATGAGCAGTTCTTC. Translating gives CASKDSTYNEQFF.